One sample yielded the 12 T cell receptor beta chains listed below, sequenced in a study of T cells in Graves' hyperthyroidism and ophthalmopathy. TCR beta CDR3 sequences were amplified from RNA transcripts. With the HTBI primer set, the TCR CDR3 went through a first round of RT-PCR. TCRdb redid the calling of the multiplex PCR reads with MiXCR, one entry per CDR3 protein. The sample includes fewer than 650,000 distinct CDR3 sequences, more than 11% of them seen just once. The sample was blood. The receptor set was obtained from a woman in her twenties or thirties with Graves' hyperthyroidism that later progressed to Graves' ophthalmopathy.

This clonotype was observed at least ten times. J is TRBJ1-5 and V is TRBV7-2; tentatively, D is TRBD1 (5 bases). The CDR3 sequence is 15 residues long. In germline, CDR1 is SGHTA, CDR2 FQGNSA. V was clipped by 1 base and J by 5 bases, with 12 bases between them. This CDR3 is CASSLVGDGYQPQHF. For the CDR3, the DNA is TGTGCCAGCAGCTTAGTAGGGGATGGGTATCAGCCCCAGCATTTT. The whole variable domain, filled in from reference TRBV7-2 and TRBJ1-5, reads GAGVSQSPSNKVTEKGKDVELRCDPISGHTALYWYRQSLGQGLEFLIYFQGNSAPDKSGLPSDRFSAERTGGSVSTLTIQRTQQEDSAVYLCASSLVGDGYQPQHFGDGTRLSIL.

This clonotype has at least ten counts. V gene TRBV25-1 combines with J gene TRBJ2-7; D possibly corresponds to TRBD1 (7 bases). The CDR3 spans 14 residues. In germline, CDR1 is MGHDK, CDR2 SYGVNS. The V end was cut by 3 bases, the J end by 5 bases, with 14 bases between. The CDR3 bases are TGTGCCAGCAGTGAGACAGGGAGGTTCCACGAGCAGTACTTC. Its protein product is CASSETGRFHEQYF.

This clonotype has at least ten counts. The chain couples TRBV27 to TRBJ2-5; 9 nucleotides align to TRBD2. Germline V gives CDR1 MNHEY, CDR2 SMNVEV (reference sequence). The V gene end was trimmed by 0 bases and the J gene end by 4 bases; junction bases not matched to a gene: 6. The CDR3 length is 16 residues. As DNA, the CDR3 is TGTGCCAGCAGTTTATCTGCGGGAGGGCCGGGAGAGACCCAGTACTTC. Residues: CASSLSAGGPGETQYF.

V gene TRBV13 combines with J gene TRBJ2-7; D is unresolved. There are 15 residues in the CDR3. Trimming took off 6 bases at V and 3 bases at J, with 18 bases between the two ends. Per the germline V gene, CDR1 is PRHDT and CDR2 is FYEKMQ (reference sequence). CDR3 protein: CASSVVRPGGYEQYF. CDR3 bases: TGTGCCAGCAGTGTCGTTCGTCCGGGTGGCTACGAGCAGTACTTC.

About this clonotype: This may stem from a read error, because a much larger clone lies one nucleotide away. The genes are TRBV11-2 and TRBJ2-5; D is ambiguous. The CDR3 has 15 residues. The germline V gene encodes CDR1 SGHAT and CDR2 FQNNGV. DNA of the CDR3: TGTGCCAACAGCTCCTATACGGATTCCCAAGAGACCCAGTACTTC. Protein product: CANSSYTDSQETQYF.

In this sample, this clonotype turned up many times. This sequence joins TRBV20-1 and TRBJ1-5; D is uncertain. V lost 6 bases to trimming and J lost 0 bases, with 15 bases between them. The germline V gene has CDR1 DFQATT and CDR2 SNEGSKA (reference sequence). The CDR3 length is 15 residues. The CDR3 DNA follows: TGCAGTGCCATCGACCGGGTCACTAGCAATCAGCCCCAGCATTTT. Its translation is CSAIDRVTSNQPQHF.

This clonotype came up many times. The V gene is TRBV11-2, the J gene TRBJ2-5; the D gene is possibly TRBD2 (6 bases). The V gene lost 1 base and the J gene lost 7 bases, with 13 bases spanning the gap. Germline V gives CDR1 SGHAT, CDR2 FQNNGV. CDR3 length equals 14 residues. As DNA, the CDR3 is TGTGCCAGCAGCTTAGTTAGCGGAGCACGGACCCAGTACTTC. Residues: CASSLVSGARTQYF.

This clonotype has ten or more counts. The V and J genes are TRBV30 and TRBJ1-2, with D unresolved. CDR3 length equals 15 residues. Germline CDR1 and CDR2: GTSNPN and SVGIG (reference sequence). Trimming removed 0 bases at V and 1 base at J, with 12 bases between. In nucleotides, the CDR3 is TGTGCCTGGAGTGTAGAAACACAATATAACTATGGCTACACCTTC. Translation gives CAWSVETQYNYGYTF.

In this sample, this clonotype turned up many times. Possible read error: a much larger clone is one base away. The rearrangement joins TRBV3-1 to TRBJ1-2; D may be TRBD1 (5 bases). V was shortened by 2 bases and J by 4 bases, with 5 bases between the two germline ends. The CDR3 extends over 12 amino acids. The germline V gene encodes CDR1 LGHDT and CDR2 YNNKEL (reference sequence). The CDR3 nucleotides are TGTGCCAGCAGCCAAAGGGGCTATGGCTACACCTTC. It yields the protein CASSQRGYGYTF.

This clonotype was recorded many times. An end of the junction does not agree with germline; a read error may underlie this. The chain combines TRBV10-3 with TRBJ2-5; 8 bases agree with TRBD1. Germline V gives CDR1 ENHRY, CDR2 SYGVKD. The CDR3 loop spans 12 amino acids. The CDR3 is CAIRTGWETQYF. As DNA, the CDR3 is TGTGCCATCCGGACAGGGTGGGAGACCCAATACTTC.

Many counts were recorded for this clonotype. The chain uses TRBV24-1 and TRBJ2-1, with D maybe TRBD1 (6 bases). Germline CDR1 reads KGHDR; CDR2 reads SFDVKD. The V end was cut by 2 bases, the J end by 10 bases, with 11 bases between. The CDR3 has 13 amino acids. CDR3 region: CATSDYREKEQFF. The DNA of the CDR3 is TGTGCCACCAGTGATTACAGGGAGAAAGAGCAGTTCTTC.

This clonotype was counted at least ten times. This sequence joins TRBV12-3 or TRBV12-4 and TRBJ1-6, with a possible D match to TRBD1 (6 bases). V dropped 6 bases and J dropped 8 bases, with 14 bases sitting between them. This CDR3 has 14 amino acids. DNA of the CDR3: TGTGCCAGCAGGCTACAGGGAAGGGATTCACCCCTCCACTTT. Translation gives CASRLQGRDSPLHF.